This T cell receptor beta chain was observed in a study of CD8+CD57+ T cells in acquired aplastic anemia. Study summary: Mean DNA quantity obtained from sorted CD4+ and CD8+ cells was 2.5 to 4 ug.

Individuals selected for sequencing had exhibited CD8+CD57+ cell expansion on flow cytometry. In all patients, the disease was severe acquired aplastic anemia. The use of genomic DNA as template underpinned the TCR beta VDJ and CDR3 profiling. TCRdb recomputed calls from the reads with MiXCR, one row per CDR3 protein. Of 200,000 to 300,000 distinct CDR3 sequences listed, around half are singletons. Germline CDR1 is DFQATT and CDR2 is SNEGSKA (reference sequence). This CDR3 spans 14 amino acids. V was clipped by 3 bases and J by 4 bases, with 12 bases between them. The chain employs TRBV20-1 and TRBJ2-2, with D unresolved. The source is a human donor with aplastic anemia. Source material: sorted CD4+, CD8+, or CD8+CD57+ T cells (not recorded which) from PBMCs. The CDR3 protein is CSASFDIRTGELFF. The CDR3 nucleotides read TGCAGTGCTAGTTTCGACATACGCACCGGGGAGCTGTTTTTT.